Listed below are T cell receptor beta chains from one sample, sequenced in a study of CD4 T cells in relation to SARS-CoV-2 and coronaviruses. Profiled with immunoSEQ multiplex PCR; TCRdb holds only in-frame clones, not every one. The data hold tens of thousands of clones, with roughly 94% observed a single time. The material sequenced was naive CD4+ T cells from PBMCs. The receptor set was obtained from an adult with COVID-19. The CDR3 runs from the conserved cysteine through the conserved F or W. D genes are given only for firm matches. Clone size is not always given. Where it is, it says once, few, many or a class for expanded clones.

TRBV10-3,TRBD2,.,TRBJ2-1,TGTGCCACTACCGGGACTAGCGGGACCAATGAGCAGTTCTTC,CATTGTSGTNEQFF
TRBV5-1,.,.,TRBJ2-3,TGCGCCAGCAGCTCTAGCGCAGTCACAGATACGCAGTATTTT,CASSSSAVTDTQYF
TRBV7-9,.,.,TRBJ1-6,TGTGCCAGCAAGAAGGAAGGGCTTACGGGTTCACCCCTCCACTTT,CASKKEGLTGSPLHF
TRBV15,TRBD2,few,TRBJ2-1,TGTGCCACCAGCAGCCTGGGCTTGACTAGCGAATCCTACAATGAGCAGTTCTTC,CATSSLGLTSESYNEQFF
TRBV13,.,.,TRBJ2-3,TGTGCCAGCAGCTTAGTGCCCCATAAAACAGATACGCAGTATTTT,CASSLVPHKTDTQYF
TRBV4-3,.,.,TRBJ1-1,TGCGCCAGCAGCCAAGATCGAGAACAGCACACTGAAGCTTTCTTT,CASSQDREQHTEAFF
TRBV11-2,.,.,TRBJ2-3,TGTGCCAGCAGCTTGATCCGAACTAGGCCTGGCTCCCGTAGTACGCAGTATTTT,CASSLIRTRPGSRSTQYF
TRBV5-1,.,.,TRBJ2-3,TGCGCCAGCAGCTTGAGTGCAGGGACAGATACGCAGTATTTT,CASSLSAGTDTQYF
TRBV5-4,.,.,TRBJ2-1,TGTGCCAGCAGCTTCGGCCGGGACCTTAATGAGCAGTTCTTC,CASSFGRDLNEQFF
TRBV15,.,.,TRBJ2-5,TGTGCCACCAGCAGACCCCTCCCCGGAGGGGGCCAGGAGACCCAGTACTTC,CATSRPLPGGGQETQYF
TRBV19,TRBD1,.,TRBJ1-1,TGTGCCAGTAGTATTGGACAGGGTATAGCAGCTTTCTTT,CASSIGQGIAAFF
TRBV28,TRBD1,once,TRBJ1-5,TGTGCCAGCAGTTGGACAGGGGGGGGAAATCAGCCCCAGCATTTT,CASSWTGGGNQPQHF
TRBV6-5,TRBD1,once,TRBJ1-2,TGTGCCAGCAGTAGAACAGGGGGAGCGTATGGCTACACCTTC,CASSRTGGAYGYTF
TRBV19,.,.,TRBJ2-5,TGTGCCAGTAGTTGGCGGCTACAGGAGACCCAGTACTTC,CASSWRLQETQYF
TRBV14,TRBD2,.,TRBJ2-1,TGTGCCAGCAGCGGAAGCCTCGGACTAGCGGGAGATGGTGAGCAGTTCTTC,CASSGSLGLAGDGEQFF
TRBV28,TRBD2,.,TRBJ2-7,TGTGCCAGCAGTTTGTCGTTTGGAGATTTAAGCGGGAGCTACGAGCAGTACTTC,CASSLSFGDLSGSYEQYF
TRBV4-1,TRBD2,.,TRBJ2-1,TGCGCCAGCAGCCAACGACTAGCGGGTCGCGGAGCCTTCTCCTACAATGAGCAGTTCTTC,CASSQRLAGRGAFSYNEQFF
TRBV30,TRBD1,once,TRBJ1-5,TGTGCCTGGAGTAGTGGACAGGCGAATCAGCCCCAGCATTTT,CAWSSGQANQPQHF
TRBV6-1,TRBD2,.,TRBJ2-3,TGTGCCAGCAGTGTGGGGACTAGCGGGAGTACAGATACGCAGTATTTT,CASSVGTSGSTDTQYF
TRBV30,.,.,TRBJ2-1,TGTGCCTGGACGCCGGGCAGGGTCTTTTTCAATGAGCAGTTCTTC,CAWTPGRVFFNEQFF
TRBV5-6,TRBD1,.,TRBJ1-5,TGTGCCAGCAGCCGGGGGACAGGGGCTAGCAATCAGCCCCAGCATTTT,CASSRGTGASNQPQHF
TRBV7-8,.,.,TRBJ1-3,TGTGCCAGCAGCCCGCCTGGAGTTTCTAGAAACACCATATATTTT,CASSPPGVSRNTIYF
TRBV27,.,.,TRBJ1-2,TGTGCCAGCCGCCTCAGGGGCAATAACTATGGCTACACCTTC,CASRLRGNNYGYTF
TRBV30,.,.,TRBJ1-5,TGTGCCTGGAGTGTACTGGGGCGCAATCAGCCCCAGCATTTT,CAWSVLGRNQPQHF